These T cell receptor beta chains were read from a single sample in a study of blood T cells in healthy people across ages. TCRdb redid the calling of the 5' RACE reads with MiXCR, one entry per CDR3 protein. The repertoire includes 780,000 or so distinct CDR3 sequences, roughly three fifths of them detected once, and approximately 24% sits in the top ten. Material for sequencing was blood. These receptors all come from a man aged 35-49 years in good health. CDR3s include the opening cysteine and the closing phenylalanine or tryptophan. The order of the fields is D gene, V gene, J gene, clone size, CDR3 protein, CDR3 DNA. A D gene is named only where the DNA matches it firmly. Clone size is stated in some rows and not others, as once, few, many or a class when expanded.

TRBD2	TRBV24-1	TRBJ2-7	few	CATMTSGRPYEQYF	TGTGCCACCATGACTAGCGGGAGACCCTACGAGCAGTACTTC
TRBD2	TRBV6-5	TRBJ2-1	.	CTSSRLAGSYNEQFF	TGTACCAGCAGTCGACTAGCGGGGTCCTACAATGAGCAGTTCTTC
.	TRBV11-3	TRBJ2-7	few	CASSTLGVYPDEQYF	TGTGCCAGCAGCACCCTTGGGGTCTATCCCGACGAGCAGTACTTC
TRBD1	TRBV14	TRBJ2-1	many	CASSPLGGRQFF	TGTGCCAGCAGCCCCCTAGGGGGCCGGCAGTTCTTC
TRBD2	TRBV7-2	TRBJ2-2	.	CASSLAPASGTSTGELFF	TGTGCCAGCAGCTTAGCGCCGGCTAGCGGGACGAGCACCGGGGAGCTGTTTTTT
.	TRBV3-1	TRBJ2-7	few	CASSQGATYEQYF	TGTGCCAGCAGCCAAGGGGCCACCTACGAGCAGTACTTC
.	TRBV27	TRBJ2-3	.	CASSFRRVNTDTQYF	TGTGCCAGCAGTTTCCGTAGGGTCAACACAGATACGCAGTATTTT
TRBD1	TRBV9	TRBJ1-1	once	CASSVVFGGDRGTEAFF	TGTGCCAGCAGCGTAGTGTTTGGGGGGGACAGGGGAACTGAAGCTTTCTTT
.	TRBV20-1	TRBJ1-1	.	CSARPSGVVLSEAFF	TGCAGTGCTAGGCCCTCAGGAGTGGTCCTCTCTGAAGCTTTCTTT
TRBD1	TRBV9	TRBJ2-7	.	CASSVDTGEFYEQYF	TGTGCCAGCAGCGTAGACACAGGGGAATTCTACGAGCAGTACTTC
.	TRBV5-1	TRBJ1-2	.	CASSLAGQPEYGYTF	TGCGCCAGCAGCTTGGCCGGACAGCCTGAATATGGCTACACCTTC
TRBD2	TRBV7-2	TRBJ2-1	.	CASSPRGGISYNEQFF	TGTGCCAGCAGCCCCCGGGGGGGGATAAGCTACAATGAGCAGTTCTTC
.	TRBV28	TRBJ1-2	.	CASSSSGPYGYTF	TGTGCCAGCAGCTCGTCGGGGCCCTATGGCTACACCTTC
TRBD2	TRBV9	TRBJ2-7	.	CASSPRGLEGLEQYF	TGTGCCAGCAGCCCGCGAGGACTAGAGGGGCTCGAGCAGTACTTC
.	TRBV4-3	TRBJ2-2	.	CASSQGLLAKNTGELFF	TGCGCCAGCAGCCAAGGTCTGCTAGCGAAGAACACCGGGGAGCTGTTTTTT
TRBD1	TRBV5-5	TRBJ2-3	.	CTSTRQGSGTDTQYF	TGTACCAGCACCCGACAGGGGTCAGGCACAGATACGCAGTATTTT
.	TRBV21-1	TRBJ2-7	.	CASSKEAGSYEQYF	TGTGCCAGCAGCAAAGAGGCAGGATCCTACGAGCAGTACTTC
TRBD1	TRBV20-1	TRBJ2-1	.	CSATRTDRGNEQFF	TGCAGTGCTACACGAACCGACAGGGGCAATGAGCAGTTCTTC
.	TRBV6-1	TRBJ2-5	.	CASSERVRGRQETQYF	TGTGCCAGCAGTGAACGGGTGCGGGGAAGGCAAGAGACCCAGTACTTC
TRBD1	TRBV4-2	TRBJ2-1	.	CASSQGDRGSYNEQFF	TGTGCCAGCAGCCAAGGGGACAGGGGATCCTACAATGAGCAGTTCTTC
TRBD1	TRBV10-3	TRBJ1-2	few	CAISEPGTDANYGYTF	TGTGCCATCAGTGAGCCTGGGACAGATGCTAACTATGGCTACACCTTC
.	TRBV29-1	TRBJ2-7	.	CSVESIGKHEQYF	TGCAGCGTTGAATCCATCGGGAAGCACGAGCAGTACTTC
TRBD1	TRBV2	TRBJ1-1	.	CASRDRGSTEAFF	TGTGCCAGCAGGGACAGGGGGAGCACTGAAGCTTTCTTT
TRBD1	TRBV15	TRBJ1-2	few	CATRVDRPSSRNYGYTF	TGTGCCACCAGGGTGGACAGGCCTTCGTCACGGAACTATGGCTACACCTTC
TRBD1	TRBV4-1	TRBJ2-7	.	CASSQETGEWYEQYF	TGCGCCAGCAGCCAAGAGACAGGGGAGTGGTACGAGCAGTACTTC
.	TRBV2	TRBJ2-5	.	CASSEPSPQYF	TGTGCCAGCAGTGAACCCTCTCCCCAGTACTTC
TRBD1	TRBV27	TRBJ2-5	.	CASIITARPNDPPWTGAGETQYF	TGTGCCAGCATTATTACCGCTAGACCTAACGATCCTCCCTGGACAGGGGCTGGGGAGACCCAGTACTTC
.	TRBV28	TRBJ2-3	.	CASSLRTATQYF	TGTGCCAGCAGTTTACGGACAGCTACGCAGTATTTT
.	TRBV6-5	TRBJ1-2	.	CASHRKGVNYGYTF	TGTGCCAGCCATCGAAAAGGGGTAAACTATGGCTACACCTTC
.	TRBV18	TRBJ2-1	few	CASSPPTDRQFF	TGTGCCAGCTCACCACCGACGGATCGGCAGTTCTTC
TRBD1	TRBV2	TRBJ1-2	.	CASSEQGQREGGYTF	TGTGCCAGCAGTGAACAGGGACAGCGGGAAGGTGGCTACACCTTC
.	TRBV29-1	TRBJ1-1	.	CSVDGTAGYTEAFF	TGCAGCGTTGATGGGACTGCGGGATACACTGAAGCTTTCTTT
TRBD2	TRBV20-1	TRBJ2-7	few	CSASDEAGSSYEQYF	TGCAGTGCTAGTGATGAAGCGGGAAGCTCCTACGAGCAGTACTTC
.	TRBV29-1	TRBJ2-7	many	CSVGDPGEQYF	TGCAGCGTTGGGGATCCGGGGGAGCAGTACTTC
TRBD2	TRBV7-2	TRBJ2-7	few	CASSLEAREGEQYF	TGTGCCAGCAGCTTAGAGGCCAGGGAGGGCGAGCAGTACTTC
TRBD1	TRBV4-3	TRBJ1-2	.	CASSQEGRGQFGYTF	TGCGCCAGCAGCCAAGAAGGCAGGGGGCAATTTGGCTACACCTTC
.	TRBV5-6	TRBJ2-7	.	CASGGTPSYEQYF	TGTGCCAGCGGCGGGACTCCTTCCTACGAGCAGTACTTC
.	TRBV20-1	TRBJ2-4	.	CSVLGPQGELAKNIQYF	TGCAGTGTCCTGGGGCCCCAGGGAGAACTAGCCAAAAACATTCAGTACTTC
.	TRBV7-3	TRBJ1-2	few	CASSSDLRYTF	TGTGCCAGCAGCTCCGACCTACGCTACACCTTC
.	TRBV29-1	TRBJ2-5	few	CSVEGANQETQYF	TGCAGCGTTGAGGGGGCGAACCAAGAGACCCAGTACTTC
.	TRBV5-1	TRBJ1-1	once	CASSIAGAKNTEAFF	TGCGCCAGCAGCATCGCAGGGGCTAAGAACACTGAAGCTTTCTTT
TRBD2	TRBV9	TRBJ2-1	.	CASSVGVAGANEQFF	TGTGCCAGCAGCGTAGGGGTAGCGGGAGCCAATGAGCAGTTCTTC
TRBD2	TRBV12-3/TRBV12-4	TRBJ2-1	few	CASRVSGGTRVYNEQFF	TGTGCCAGCAGGGTTAGCGGGGGCACCCGGGTATACAATGAGCAGTTCTTC
TRBD2	TRBV20-1	TRBJ2-1	.	CSAREGTSGRNEQFF	TGCAGTGCTAGAGAAGGGACTAGCGGCCGCAATGAGCAGTTCTTC
.	TRBV20-1	TRBJ1-1	.	CSARRRTDPRTEAFF	TGCAGTGCTAGACGACGGACGGACCCGAGGACTGAAGCTTTCTTT